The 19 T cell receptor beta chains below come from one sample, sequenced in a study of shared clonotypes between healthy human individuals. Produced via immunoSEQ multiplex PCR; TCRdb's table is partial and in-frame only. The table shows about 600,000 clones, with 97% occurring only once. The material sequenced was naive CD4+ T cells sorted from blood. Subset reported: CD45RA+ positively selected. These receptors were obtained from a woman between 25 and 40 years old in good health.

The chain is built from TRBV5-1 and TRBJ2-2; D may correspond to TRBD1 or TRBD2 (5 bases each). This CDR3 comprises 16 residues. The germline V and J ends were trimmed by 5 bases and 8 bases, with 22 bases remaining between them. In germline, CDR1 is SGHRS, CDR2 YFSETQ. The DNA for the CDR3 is TGCGCCAGCAGGCTTCCCCGGGACGGCCTGGGAGGGGAGCTGTTTTTT. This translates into CASRLPRDGLGGELFF. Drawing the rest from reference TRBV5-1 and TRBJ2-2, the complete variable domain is KAGVTQTPRYLIKTRGQQVTLSCSPISGHRSVSWYQQTPGQGLQFLFEYFSETQRNKGNFPGRFSGRQFSNSRSEMNVSTLELGDSALYLCASRLPRDGLGGELFFGEGSRLTVL.

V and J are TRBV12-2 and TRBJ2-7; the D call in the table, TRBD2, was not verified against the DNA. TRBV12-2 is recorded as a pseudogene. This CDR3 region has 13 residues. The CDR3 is CASRLTSSYEQYF. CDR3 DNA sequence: TGTGCAAGTCGCTTAACGAGCTCCTACGAGCAGTACTTC.

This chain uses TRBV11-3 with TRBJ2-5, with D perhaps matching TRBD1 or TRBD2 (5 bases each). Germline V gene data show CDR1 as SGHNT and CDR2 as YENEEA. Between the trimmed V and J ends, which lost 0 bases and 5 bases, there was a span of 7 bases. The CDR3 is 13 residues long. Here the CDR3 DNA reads TGTGCCAGCAGCTTAGAAGAGGGGGAGACCCAGTACTTC. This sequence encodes CASSLEEGETQYF.

DNA for the CDR3: TGTGCCAGCACCACGATCGACAGGTGGGAGCAGTTCTTC. Translation: CASTTIDRWEQFF. The rearrangement joins TRBV28 to TRBJ2-1; possibly TRBD1 for D (6 bases). The V gene's germline CDR1 is MDHEN and CDR2 SYDVKM. V was shortened by 7 bases and J by 10 bases, with 17 bases between the two germline ends. This CDR3 spans 13 amino acids.

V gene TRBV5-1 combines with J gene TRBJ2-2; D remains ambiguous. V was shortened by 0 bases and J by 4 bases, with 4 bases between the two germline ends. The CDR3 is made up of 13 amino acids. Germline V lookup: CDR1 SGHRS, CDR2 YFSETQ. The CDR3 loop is CASSLGATGELFF. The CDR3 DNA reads TGCGCCAGCAGCTTGGGGGCCACCGGGGAGCTGTTTTTT.

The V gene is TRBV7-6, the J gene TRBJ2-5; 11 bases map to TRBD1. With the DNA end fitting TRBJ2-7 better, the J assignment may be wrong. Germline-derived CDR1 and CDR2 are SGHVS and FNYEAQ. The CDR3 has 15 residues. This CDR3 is CASSLEGTGGYEQYF. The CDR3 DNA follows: TGTGCCAGCAGCTTAGAAGGGACAGGGGGTTACGAGCAGTACTTC.

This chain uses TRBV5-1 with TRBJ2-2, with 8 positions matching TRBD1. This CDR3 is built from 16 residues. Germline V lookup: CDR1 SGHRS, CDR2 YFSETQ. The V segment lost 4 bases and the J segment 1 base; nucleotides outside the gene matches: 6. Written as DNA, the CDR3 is TGCGCCAGCAGCGCTCCCGGGACAGGGAACACCGGGGAGCTGTTTTTT. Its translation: CASSAPGTGNTGELFF. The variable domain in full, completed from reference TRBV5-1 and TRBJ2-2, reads KAGVTQTPRYLIKTRGQQVTLSCSPISGHRSVSWYQQTPGQGLQFLFEYFSETQRNKGNFPGRFSGRQFSNSRSEMNVSTLELGDSALYLCASSAPGTGNTGELFFGEGSRLTVL.

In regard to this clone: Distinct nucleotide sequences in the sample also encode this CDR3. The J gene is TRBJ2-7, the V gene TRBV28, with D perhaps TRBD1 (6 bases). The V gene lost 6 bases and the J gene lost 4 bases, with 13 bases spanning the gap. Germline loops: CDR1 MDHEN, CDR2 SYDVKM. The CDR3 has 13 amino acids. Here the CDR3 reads CASSLAGAYEQYF. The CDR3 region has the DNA TGTGCCAGCAGCCTCGCAGGGGCGTACGAGCAGTACTTC.

CDR3 nucleotide sequence: TGTGCCAGCAGCGAGGGACCGATGAACACTGAAGCTTTCTTT. Its protein product is CASSEGPMNTEAFF. The chain combines TRBV11-3 with TRBJ1-1; perhaps TRBD1 as D (5 bases). The germline gives CDR1 SGHNT, CDR2 YENEEA. The CDR3 covers 14 residues. V was clipped by 5 bases and J by 0 bases, with 10 bases between them.

Here the CDR3 DNA reads TGTGCCAGCAGCCAAGGACTAGCGGGAGCGGAGACCCAGTACTTC. This encodes CASSQGLAGAETQYF. The genes are TRBV7-2 and TRBJ2-5; 13 bases are a match to TRBD2. Germline CDR1 is SGHTA and CDR2 is FQGNSA. The CDR3 extends over 15 amino acids. V was pared by 5 bases and J by 5 bases, with 5 bases of the junction left unmatched.

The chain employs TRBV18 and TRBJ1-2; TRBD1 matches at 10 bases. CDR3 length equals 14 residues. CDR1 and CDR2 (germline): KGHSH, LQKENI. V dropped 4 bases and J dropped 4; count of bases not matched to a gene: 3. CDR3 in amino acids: CASSRQGAGYGYTF. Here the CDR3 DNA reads TGTGCCAGCTCACGACAGGGGGCTGGCTATGGCTACACCTTC.

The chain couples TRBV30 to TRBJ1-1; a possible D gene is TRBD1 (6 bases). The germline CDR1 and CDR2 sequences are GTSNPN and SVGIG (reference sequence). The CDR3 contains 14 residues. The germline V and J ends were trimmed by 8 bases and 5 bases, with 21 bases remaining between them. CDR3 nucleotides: TGTGCCGTGAGTTTCGACAGGCCCGGGACTGAAGCTTTCTTT. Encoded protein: CAVSFDRPGTEAFF.

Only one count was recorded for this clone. CDR3: CASSFTSGASSYEQYF. For the CDR3, the DNA is TGCGCCAGCAGCTTTACTAGCGGTGCCAGCTCCTACGAGCAGTACTTC. This chain connects TRBV5-1 to TRBJ2-7, with 8 positions matching TRBD2. The CDR3 runs 16 residues. With 2 bases clipped from V and 0 bases from J, the junction kept 7 bases outside the gene matches. Germline values: CDR1 SGHRS, CDR2 YFSETQ.

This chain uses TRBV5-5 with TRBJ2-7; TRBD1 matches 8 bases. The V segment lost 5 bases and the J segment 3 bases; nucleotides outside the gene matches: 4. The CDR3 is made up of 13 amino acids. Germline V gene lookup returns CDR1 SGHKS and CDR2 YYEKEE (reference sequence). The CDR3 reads CASRVTGVYEQYF. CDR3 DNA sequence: TGTGCCAGCAGGGTGACAGGGGTCTACGAGCAGTACTTC.

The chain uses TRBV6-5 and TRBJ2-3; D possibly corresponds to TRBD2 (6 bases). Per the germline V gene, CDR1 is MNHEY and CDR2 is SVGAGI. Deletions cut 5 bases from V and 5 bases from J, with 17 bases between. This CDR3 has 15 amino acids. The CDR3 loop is CASSPDWDSRDTQYF. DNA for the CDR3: TGTGCCAGCAGTCCCGATTGGGACTCTCGAGATACGCAGTATTTT.

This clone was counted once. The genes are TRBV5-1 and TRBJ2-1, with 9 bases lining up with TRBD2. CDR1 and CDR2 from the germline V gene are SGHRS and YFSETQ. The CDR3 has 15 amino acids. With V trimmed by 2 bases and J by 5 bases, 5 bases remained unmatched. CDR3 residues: CASSFAGLAHNEQFF. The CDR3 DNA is TGCGCCAGCAGCTTCGCCGGACTAGCGCACAATGAGCAGTTCTTC.

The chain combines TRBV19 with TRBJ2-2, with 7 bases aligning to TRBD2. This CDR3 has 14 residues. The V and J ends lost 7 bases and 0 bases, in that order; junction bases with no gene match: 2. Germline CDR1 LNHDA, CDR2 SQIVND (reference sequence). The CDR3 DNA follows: TGTGCCAGTAAACGGGGGGCGAACACCGGGGAGCTGTTTTTT. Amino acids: CASKRGANTGELFF.

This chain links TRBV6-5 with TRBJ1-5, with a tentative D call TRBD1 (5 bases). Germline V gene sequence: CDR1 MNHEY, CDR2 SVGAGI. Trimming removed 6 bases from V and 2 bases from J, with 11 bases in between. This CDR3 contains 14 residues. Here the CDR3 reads CASRGTGGNQPQHF. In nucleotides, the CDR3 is TGTGCCAGCAGGGGTACGGGGGGCAATCAGCCCCAGCATTTT.

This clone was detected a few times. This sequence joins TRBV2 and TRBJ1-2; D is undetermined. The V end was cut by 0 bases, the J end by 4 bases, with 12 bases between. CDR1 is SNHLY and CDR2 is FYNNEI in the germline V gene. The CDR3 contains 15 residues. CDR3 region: CASSEADGSIYGYTF. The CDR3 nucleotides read TGTGCCAGCAGTGAAGCGGATGGTAGCATCTATGGCTACACCTTC.